Below are 24 T cell receptor beta chains sequenced from a single sample in a study of cytomegalovirus exposure and HLA in healthy donors. It was with 60 Vbeta and 13 Jbeta primers that the PCR ran. TCRdb's copy holds only in-frame clones and misses some; the assay was immunoSEQ multiplex PCR. The data contain over 200,000 clones, about 85% of them singletons. Sequenced sample: PBMCs. The source is a human donor in good health.

The rearrangement joins TRBV28 to TRBJ2-1; the match to TRBD1 covers 10 bases. The CDR3 is 16 residues long. Germline V gives CDR1 MDHEN, CDR2 SYDVKM. V lost 6 bases, J lost 9 bases, and 14 bases stayed unmatched. The CDR3 spells CASSKHRDRGPGEQFF. DNA of the CDR3: TGTGCCAGCAGCAAACACCGGGACAGGGGACCAGGTGAGCAGTTCTTC.

The chain carries TRBV7-9 and TRBJ1-4; 8 bases are shared with TRBD1. Germline-derived CDR1 and CDR2 are SEHNR and FQNEAQ (reference sequence). The CDR3 is made up of 16 amino acids. The junction had 7 bases not matched to a gene; V was cut back by 7 bases and J by 0 bases. The CDR3 bases are TGTGCCAGCACCATGGACAGGGCAACAACTAATGAAAAACTGTTTTTT. Translated: CASTMDRATTNEKLFF.

The rearrangement uses TRBV2 and TRBJ1-5, with 7 bases identical to TRBD1. Germline CDR1 reads SNHLY; CDR2 reads FYNNEI. The CDR3 spans 16 residues. The J segment lost 7 bases and the V segment lost 6 bases, leaving 15 bases of the junction unmatched. The CDR3 loop is CASSVGQEGSRQPQHF. CDR3 DNA sequence: TGTGCCAGCAGCGTTGGACAGGAGGGATCAAGGCAGCCCCAGCATTTT. Supplemented by reference TRBV2 and TRBJ1-5, the full variable domain reads EPEVTQTPSHQVTQMGQEVILRCVPISNHLYFYWYRQILGQKVEFLVSFYNNEISEKSEIFDDQFSVERPDGSNFTLKIRSTKLEDSAMYFCASSVGQEGSRQPQHFGDGTRLSIL.

This clone was found a few times. The gene calls are TRBV6-6 and TRBJ1-2; a weak D match, TRBD1 (6 bases). The length of the CDR3 is 15 residues. Trimming removed 0 bases at V and 6 bases at J, with 14 bases between. Germline V lookup: CDR1 MNHNY, CDR2 SVGAGI (reference sequence). The CDR3 sequence: CASSYSTQGRNGYTF. CDR3 sequence (DNA): TGTGCCAGCAGTTACTCGACCCAGGGGCGGAATGGCTACACCTTC.

The chain combines TRBV5-4 with TRBJ2-1; tentative D call: TRBD1 (5 bases). V lost 1 base, J lost 3 bases, and 11 bases lay in between. The germline gives CDR1 SGHNT, CDR2 YYREEE (reference sequence). The CDR3 has 15 residues. The CDR3 DNA follows: TGTGCCAGCAGCTTGACAGGAAACCTCTACAATGAGCAGTTCTTC. This sequence encodes CASSLTGNLYNEQFF.

The rearrangement links TRBV4-1 to TRBJ2-7; a possible D gene is TRBD2 (5 bases). Germline loops: CDR1 MGHRA, CDR2 YSYEKL. The CDR3 is 15 residues long. Trimming removed 2 bases at V and 3 bases at J, with 14 bases between. For the CDR3, the DNA is TGCGCCAGCAGCCAAACCTCGGCAGCGGACTACGAGCAGTACTTC. Protein product: CASSQTSAADYEQYF.

CDR3 sequence reads: CASSAAGLAGVEQFF. As DNA, the CDR3 is TGCGCCAGCAGCGCGGCCGGACTAGCGGGAGTTGAGCAGTTCTTC. V and J are TRBV5-1 and TRBJ2-1, with 13 bases that match TRBD2. The J segment lost 9 bases and the V segment lost 4 bases, leaving 7 bases of the junction unmatched. CDR1 SGHRS and CDR2 YFSETQ come from the germline V gene. CDR3 size: 15 residues.

This chain links TRBV2 with TRBJ2-5; D is perhaps TRBD1 (6 bases). The germline gives CDR1 SNHLY, CDR2 FYNNEI. The germline V and J ends were trimmed by 7 bases and 5 bases, with 17 bases remaining between them. The CDR3 runs 14 residues. The CDR3 loop reads CASTAWGRRETQYF. DNA of the CDR3: TGTGCCAGCACCGCGTGGGGGCGCCGGGAGACCCAGTACTTC.

This clone occurred a few times. The CDR3: CASSLIRNTEAFF. In DNA form, the CDR3 reads TGTGCCAGCAGCTTAATCCGGAACACTGAAGCTTTCTTT. The genes are TRBV5-8 and TRBJ1-1; no clear D gene. Germline CDR1 reads SGHTS; CDR2 reads YDEGEE. V was cut by 2 bases and J by 1 base, with 6 bases left in between. The CDR3 totals 13 residues.

The chain employs TRBV28 and TRBJ2-1; 11 bases line up with TRBD1. CDR3 length: 15 amino acids. V trimming: 3 bases; J trimming: 3 bases; junction bases outside the gene matches: 1. CDR1 is MDHEN and CDR2 is SYDVKM in the germline V gene. In DNA form, the CDR3 reads TGTGCCAGCAGTTTCGGGACAGGGGGCTACAATGAGCAGTTCTTC. Protein product: CASSFGTGGYNEQFF.

V usage is TRBV29-1 and J usage is TRBJ2-5, with D possibly matching TRBD2 (6 bases). Trimming stripped 1 base from V and 3 bases from J, with 9 bases between. The germline V gene has CDR1 SQVTM and CDR2 ANQGSEA. The CDR3 runs 13 residues. CDR3 bases: TGCAGCGTTGAAGCGGGAGTGGAAGAGACCCAGTACTTC. As protein: CSVEAGVEETQYF.

This sequence joins TRBV5-4 and TRBJ2-2; tentatively, D is TRBD2 (6 bases). Germline V lookup: CDR1 SGHNT, CDR2 YYREEE (reference sequence). There are 16 residues in the CDR3. V was pared by 1 base and J by 6 bases, with 16 bases between. DNA of the CDR3: TGTGCCAGCAGCTTGCTGACGGGAGCGGGTCCCGGGGAGCTGTTTTTT. Amino acids: CASSLLTGAGPGELFF.

This clone was detected only a few times. This chain connects TRBV6-5 to TRBJ2-7, with D possibly being TRBD1 (6 bases). CDR3 size: 14 residues. Between the trimmed V and J ends, which lost 0 bases and 2 bases, there was a span of 8 bases. Germline CDR1 is MNHEY and CDR2 is SVGAGI. CDR3 coding DNA: TGTGCCAGCAGTTACTCGGACAGACCCTACGAGCAGTACTTC. Protein sequence: CASSYSDRPYEQYF.

This clone was seen just once. The rearrangement links TRBV29-1 to TRBJ2-4, with TRBD1 matching over 7 bases. This CDR3 has 15 amino acids. The V gene end was trimmed by 4 bases and the J gene end by 5 bases; junction bases not matched to a gene: 11. The germline V gene encodes CDR1 SQVTM and CDR2 ANQGSEA. The CDR3 here is CSVGKGGGLENIQYF. CDR3 DNA sequence: TGCAGCGTTGGGAAAGGGGGCGGGTTGGAAAACATTCAGTACTTC.

The genes are TRBV19 and TRBJ2-7, with TRBD1 matching 12 bases. With V trimmed by 5 bases and J by 6 bases, 5 bases remained unmatched. The germline V gene has CDR1 LNHDA and CDR2 SQIVND (reference sequence). The CDR3 loop spans 14 amino acids. The CDR3 spells CASSPRDRGREQYF. In DNA, the CDR3 is TGTGCCAGTAGTCCCCGGGACAGGGGGCGCGAGCAGTACTTC. The full variable domain, rest sourced from reference TRBV19 and TRBJ2-7, is DGGITQSPKYLFRKEGQNVTLSCEQNLNHDAMYWYRQDPGQGLRLIYYSQIVNDFQKGDIAEGYSVSREKKESFPLTVTSAQKNPTAFYLCASSPRDRGREQYFGPGTRLTVT.

The gene calls are TRBV5-6 and TRBJ2-3; 10 bases match TRBD2. The V gene's germline CDR1 is SGHDT and CDR2 YYEEEE. CDR3 length equals 16 residues. V trimming: 2 bases; J trimming: 4 bases; junction bases outside the gene matches: 7. The CDR3: CASSFDLAGAADTQYF. Written as DNA, the CDR3 is TGTGCCAGCAGCTTTGACCTAGCGGGAGCGGCAGATACGCAGTATTTT.

This clone was recorded a few times. Additional DNA sequences in this sample encode the identical CDR3. CDR3 bases: TGTGCCAGCTCACCGGGACAGGGGAATGAAAAACTGTTTTTT. Its protein product is CASSPGQGNEKLFF. This chain joins TRBV18 and TRBJ1-4, with TRBD1 identical over 10 bases. Germline V lookup: CDR1 KGHSH, CDR2 LQKENI. The CDR3 is made up of 14 amino acids. J gave up 5 bases and V 3 bases, and 0 bases lay outside the gene matches.

The chain carries TRBV4-2 and TRBJ1-2; D gene unclear. The germline V and J ends were trimmed by 1 base and 4 bases, with 4 bases remaining between them. The CDR3 covers 12 residues. Germline loops: CDR1 LGHNA, CDR2 YNFKEQ. The CDR3 nucleotides are TGTGCCAGCAGCCAAGCCATCTATGGCTACACCTTC. Its translation is CASSQAIYGYTF.

This clone was recorded only once. This chain joins TRBV7-3 and TRBJ2-7, with D maybe TRBD1 (6 bases). Germline CDR1 and CDR2: SGHTA and FQGTGA. V gave up 1 base and J gave up 2 bases, with 12 bases separating them. This CDR3 has 15 residues. DNA of the CDR3: TGTGCCAGCAGCTTAAAGGGGGAGCCAACCTACGAGCAGTACTTC. Protein: CASSLKGEPTYEQYF.

DNA of the CDR3: TGTGCCAGCAGCCTAGGGGAGGCCGAGCAGTACTTC. It codes for CASSLGEAEQYF. V is TRBV11-2 and J is TRBJ2-7, with D possibly TRBD2 on 6 matching bases. Germline CDR1 and CDR2: SGHAT and FQNNGV. The length of the CDR3 is 12 residues. With 5 bases removed from V and 6 bases from J, the gap between germline ends came to 11 bases.

The genes are TRBV5-1 and TRBJ2-4; 15 positions match TRBD2. CDR1 is SGHRS, CDR2 YFSETQ, per germline. V trimming: 4 bases; J trimming: 1 base; junction bases outside the gene matches: 9. CDR3 length equals 19 residues. The CDR3 bases are TGCGCCAGCAGCCCCAACCCAGGACTAGCGGGAGGGGCCAAAAACATTCAGTACTTC. The encoded protein is CASSPNPGLAGGAKNIQYF.

This clone was observed a handful of times. The rearrangement joins TRBV7-2 to TRBJ2-7, with D unclear. Trimming cost V 1 base and J 2 bases, with 9 bases left between them. Per the germline V gene, CDR1 is SGHTA and CDR2 is FQGNSA. This CDR3 has 14 amino acids. CDR3 sequence (DNA): TGTGCCAGCAGCTTAGACCCAGAACCCTACGAGCAGTACTTC. The encoded protein is CASSLDPEPYEQYF.

J is TRBJ2-7 and V is TRBV7-9; 15 positions match TRBD2. V trimming: 3 bases; J trimming: 6 bases; junction bases outside the gene matches: 3. This CDR3 is built from 15 residues. CDR1 is SEHNR and CDR2 is FQNEAQ in the germline V gene (reference sequence). The CDR3 nucleotides read TGTGCCAGCAGCTTGGGACTAGCGGGAGGAGGCGAGCAGTACTTC. It specifies CASSLGLAGGGEQYF.

The count of this clone is one. This chain joins TRBV4-1 and TRBJ2-2, with TRBD1 matching over 7 bases. CDR3 size: 16 residues. Germline assignment: CDR1 MGHRA and CDR2 YSYEKL. V shed 0 bases and J 6 bases; nucleotides not matched to a gene: 7. The CDR3 region has the DNA TGCGCCAGCAGCCAAGATTGGACAGGAAACTCCGGGGAGCTGTTTTTT. Its translation is CASSQDWTGNSGELFF.